Listed below are T cell receptor beta chains from one sample, sequenced in a study of identical twins. One entry per CDR3 protein results from TCRdb running MiXCR on the 5' RACE reads. The data hold roughly 770,000 distinct CDR3 sequences, with 15% to 20% observed a single time. The sample was also linked to a second study, of T cells expressing NK-cell markers.

The sequenced sample was PBMCs. The receptors here all came from a woman aged 18-35 years in good health. CDR3s include the opening cysteine and the closing phenylalanine or tryptophan. Each record gives: D gene, V gene, J gene, clone size, CDR3 protein, CDR3 DNA. A D gene is named only where the DNA matches it firmly. Size is omitted from some rows. Given values are once, few, many or a class for expanded clones.

D: TRBD1; V: TRBV2; J: TRBJ2-1; size: .; CDR3: CAKGQSVREQFF; DNA: TGTGCGAAGGGACAGAGTGTTCGGGAGCAGTTCTTC
D: TRBD1; V: TRBV20-1; J: TRBJ2-3; size: few; CDR3: CSASWRQGNTDTQYF; DNA: TGCAGTGCTAGTTGGAGACAGGGGAACACAGATACGCAGTATTTT
D: .; V: TRBV11-2; J: TRBJ1-2; size: .; CDR3: CASSGGTGTGYTF; DNA: TGTGCCAGCTCGGGCGGGACCGGTACTGGCTACACCTTC
D: TRBD1; V: TRBV7-9; J: TRBJ2-7; size: .; CDR3: CASSSWTGPEQYF; DNA: TGTGCCAGCAGCTCGTGGACAGGGCCCGAGCAGTACTTC
D: .; V: TRBV12-3/TRBV12-4; J: TRBJ2-5; size: few; CDR3: CASRVASRSQTQYF; DNA: TGTGCCAGCAGGGTGGCTAGCAGGAGTCAGACCCAGTACTTC
D: TRBD2; V: TRBV10-2; J: TRBJ2-7; size: .; CDR3: CATTGLAGGNEQYF; DNA: TGCGCCACCACGGGACTAGCGGGAGGTAATGAGCAGTACTTC
D: TRBD1; V: TRBV12-3/TRBV12-4; J: TRBJ1-6; size: few; CDR3: CASRRTGNNSPLHF; DNA: TGTGCCAGCAGGCGGACAGGGAATAATTCACCCCTCCACTTT
D: .; V: TRBV11-2; J: TRBJ2-3; size: .; CDR3: CASSLHRVETTDTQYF; DNA: TGTGCCAGCAGCTTACACCGGGTAGAAACCACAGATACGCAGTATTTT
D: TRBD2; V: TRBV18; J: TRBJ2-7; size: .; CDR3: CASSPSGRSLYEQYF; DNA: TGTGCCAGCTCACCTAGCGGGAGGAGCCTCTACGAGCAGTACTTC
D: .; V: TRBV10-3; J: TRBJ2-2; size: .; CDR3: CAIRELATTTNTGELFF; DNA: TGTGCCATCAGGGAGTTAGCGACGACCACGAACACCGGGGAGCTGTTTTTT
D: TRBD1; V: TRBV20-1; J: TRBJ1-1; size: .; CDR3: CSASGTGGMNTEAFF; DNA: TGCAGTGCTAGCGGGACAGGGGGCATGAACACTGAAGCTTTCTTT
D: TRBD1; V: TRBV12-3/TRBV12-4; J: TRBJ2-2; size: .; CDR3: CASSLQGAGFGELFF; DNA: TGTGCCAGCAGTTTGCAGGGGGCTGGGTTTGGGGAGCTGTTTTTT
D: .; V: TRBV5-1; J: TRBJ1-4; size: .; CDR3: CASSLAQGDEKLFF; DNA: TGCGCCAGCAGCTTGGCTCAGGGAGATGAAAAACTGTTTTTT
D: .; V: TRBV9; J: TRBJ2-3; size: .; CDR3: CATGPEGYTDTQYF; DNA: TGTGCCACCGGCCCCGAGGGCTACACAGATACGCAGTATTTT
D: .; V: TRBV6-5; J: TRBJ2-7; size: few; CDR3: CASSYSTYGTYEQYF; DNA: TGTGCCAGCAGTTACTCGACCTACGGAACCTACGAGCAGTACTTC
D: .; V: TRBV7-2; J: TRBJ2-3; size: .; CDR3: CASRKFGLTDTQYF; DNA: TGTGCCAGCAGGAAGTTCGGACTCACAGATACGCAGTATTTT
D: .; V: TRBV4-2; J: TRBJ2-1; size: .; CDR3: CASSQLEGKGDEQFF; DNA: TGTGCCAGCAGCCAATTAGAGGGGAAGGGGGATGAGCAGTTCTTC
D: .; V: TRBV10-3; J: TRBJ2-2; size: .; CDR3: CAISRDANTGELFF; DNA: TGTGCCATCTCCCGGGACGCGAACACCGGGGAGCTGTTTTTT
D: TRBD2; V: TRBV27; J: TRBJ2-1; size: few; CDR3: CASRALAAGSYNEQFF; DNA: TGTGCCAGCAGAGCACTAGCGGCTGGATCCTACAATGAGCAGTTCTTC
D: TRBD2; V: TRBV10-3; J: TRBJ2-1; size: few; CDR3: CATFNGRAQSNEQFF; DNA: TGTGCCACCTTTAACGGGAGGGCCCAGTCCAATGAGCAGTTCTTC
D: TRBD2; V: TRBV7-2; J: TRBJ2-5; size: .; CDR3: CASSPGGTSANKYF; DNA: TGTGCCAGCAGCCCGGGCGGGACTAGCGCCAATAAGTACTTC
D: .; V: TRBV6-1; J: TRBJ1-2; size: .; CDR3: CASRPPGVNYGYTF; DNA: TGTGCCAGCAGGCCCCCGGGGGTTAACTATGGCTACACCTTC
D: TRBD2; V: TRBV15; J: TRBJ2-3; size: few; CDR3: CATRGTSGRTDTQYF; DNA: TGTGCCACACGAGGGACTAGCGGTCGCACAGATACGCAGTATTTT
D: TRBD1; V: TRBV7-9; J: TRBJ1-2; size: few; CDR3: CASSFNFGTGHYTF; DNA: TGTGCCAGCAGCTTCAATTTCGGGACAGGGCACTACACCTTC
D: TRBD2; V: TRBV20-1; J: TRBJ2-1; size: .; CDR3: CSARDMGGPYNEQFF; DNA: TGCAGTGCTAGAGATATGGGAGGGCCCTACAATGAGCAGTTCTTC
D: .; V: TRBV12-3/TRBV12-4; J: TRBJ2-3; size: many; CDR3: CASSLREPDTQYF; DNA: TGTGCCAGCAGTCTACGGGAGCCAGATACGCAGTATTTT
D: .; V: TRBV7-9; J: TRBJ1-2; size: many; CDR3: CASSLTVYGYTF; DNA: TGTGCCAGCAGCTTAACAGTCTATGGCTACACCTTC
D: TRBD1; V: TRBV12-3/TRBV12-4; J: TRBJ1-4; size: many; CDR3: CASSLATGGLNEKLFF; DNA: TGTGCCAGCAGTTTAGCGACAGGGGGCCTTAATGAAAAACTGTTTTTT
D: .; V: TRBV10-3; J: TRBJ1-2; size: .; CDR3: CAISELGTNYGYTF; DNA: TGTGCCATCAGTGAATTGGGTACTAACTATGGCTACACCTTC
D: TRBD2; V: TRBV30; J: TRBJ2-1; size: .; CDR3: CAWTTSGLYNEQFF; DNA: TGTGCCTGGACCACTAGCGGCCTCTACAATGAGCAGTTCTTC
D: .; V: TRBV6-5; J: TRBJ2-7; size: few; CDR3: CASSYSGGQYYEQYF; DNA: TGTGCCAGCAGTTACTCGGGAGGCCAGTACTACGAGCAGTACTTC
D: .; V: TRBV7-2; J: TRBJ2-7; size: many; CDR3: CASSLDPLFSEQYF; DNA: TGTGCCAGCAGCTTAGACCCTCTTTTCAGCGAGCAGTACTTC
D: .; V: TRBV20-1; J: TRBJ1-3; size: .; CDR3: CSAPIGSGNTIYF; DNA: TGCAGTGCCCCGATAGGGTCTGGAAACACCATATATTTT
D: .; V: TRBV5-6; J: TRBJ1-4; size: few; CDR3: CASSPSQTPNEKLFF; DNA: TGTGCCAGCAGCCCCTCGCAAACACCAAATGAAAAACTGTTTTTT
D: .; V: TRBV27; J: TRBJ2-3; size: few; CDR3: CASSFYSHASTDTQYF; DNA: TGTGCCAGCAGTTTCTACAGCCACGCTAGCACAGATACGCAGTATTTT
D: .; V: TRBV4-3; J: TRBJ2-2; size: .; CDR3: CASSQEEGTGELFF; DNA: TGCGCCAGCAGCCAAGAGGAGGGGACCGGGGAGCTGTTTTTT
D: TRBD2; V: TRBV12-3/TRBV12-4; J: TRBJ2-7; size: .; CDR3: CASSLAEPYEQYF; DNA: TGTGCCAGCAGTCTAGCGGAACCCTACGAGCAGTACTTC
D: .; V: TRBV27; J: TRBJ2-1; size: .; CDR3: CASSFQQGDEQFF; DNA: TGTGCCAGCAGTTTTCAGCAGGGAGATGAGCAGTTCTTC
D: TRBD1; V: TRBV29-1; J: TRBJ2-2; size: few; CDR3: CSAGTGDYTGELFF; DNA: TGCAGCGCGGGGACAGGGGACTATACCGGGGAGCTGTTTTTT
D: TRBD2; V: TRBV7-2; J: TRBJ2-1; size: few; CDR3: CASSLAWGTSGINNEQFF; DNA: TGTGCCAGCAGCTTAGCGTGGGGGACTAGCGGGATAAACAATGAGCAGTTCTTC
D: .; V: TRBV10-3; J: TRBJ2-3; size: few; CDR3: CAISERSKDTQYF; DNA: TGTGCCATCAGTGAGAGATCAAAAGATACGCAGTATTTT
D: .; V: TRBV20-1; J: TRBJ2-7; size: .; CDR3: CSATISRHEQYF; DNA: TGCAGTGCTACCATCTCGAGGCACGAGCAGTACTTC
D: TRBD1; V: TRBV5-1; J: TRBJ2-5; size: .; CDR3: CASSPTGVRETQYF; DNA: TGCGCCAGCAGCCCGACAGGGGTGAGGGAGACCCAGTACTTC
D: TRBD2; V: TRBV24-1; J: TRBJ2-3; size: .; CDR3: CATSDPSGAPDTQYF; DNA: TGTGCCACCAGTGATCCTAGCGGAGCACCAGATACGCAGTATTTT
D: .; V: TRBV14; J: TRBJ1-1; size: few; CDR3: CASSQGEGSKAFF; DNA: TGTGCCAGCAGCCAAGGAGAGGGCTCCAAAGCTTTCTTT
D: .; V: TRBV3-1; J: TRBJ2-6; size: .; CDR3: CASRHLSPSGANVLTF; DNA: TGTGCCAGCAGACACTTGTCGCCCTCTGGGGCCAACGTCCTGACTTTC
D: .; V: TRBV5-1; J: TRBJ2-5; size: .; CDR3: CASRLVGEETQYF; DNA: TGCGCCAGCAGACTCGTAGGGGAAGAGACCCAGTACTTC
D: TRBD2; V: TRBV5-1; J: TRBJ2-1; size: many; CDR3: CASSFRTSADNDNEQFF; DNA: TGCGCCAGCAGCTTTAGGACTAGCGCTGATAACGACAATGAGCAGTTCTTC
D: .; V: TRBV5-1; J: TRBJ2-7; size: .; CDR3: CASTAPSGDEQYF; DNA: TGCGCCAGCACTGCCCCCTCGGGGGACGAGCAGTACTTC